This is a list of T cell receptor beta chains from one sample in a study of cytomegalovirus exposure and HLA in healthy donors. Libraries were prepared by immunoSEQ multiplex PCR; TCRdb keeps only in-frame clonotypes and omits some of them. In all, the sample yields over 40,000 clones. Sequencing used PBMCs. The source is a man under 40 in good health and CMV-seronegative. CDR3s include the opening cysteine and the closing phenylalanine or tryptophan. The order of the fields is V gene, CDR3 protein.

V gene: TRBV5-1; CDR3 protein: CASSLESSGQGAGELFF
V gene: TRBV27; CDR3 protein: CASSPGQGGLNYGYTF
V gene: TRBV5-1; CDR3 protein: CASSFSPGQGPREQFF
V gene: TRBV30; CDR3 protein: CAWSWDRGYNEQFF
V gene: TRBV4-1; CDR3 protein: CASSRPTGQGMQPQHF
V gene: TRBV5-4; CDR3 protein: CASSPSGTGETQYF
V gene: TRBV6-5; CDR3 protein: CASSPGLYGYTF
V gene: TRBV9; CDR3 protein: CASSPMILGRAYEQYF
V gene: TRBV6-6; CDR3 protein: CASRVGRGGETQYF
V gene: TRBV9; CDR3 protein: CASSVAGDGGETQYF
V gene: TRBV7-3; CDR3 protein: CASSLKTGNGYTF
V gene: TRBV5-1; CDR3 protein: CASSLVPGGNDNEQFF
V gene: TRBV5-4; CDR3 protein: CASSIYSGGAFYNEQFF
V gene: TRBV5-1; CDR3 protein: CASSLVHSTYPYEQYF
V gene: TRBV30; CDR3 protein: CAWSLSTDTQYF
V gene: TRBV9; CDR3 protein: CASSPQDAYEQYF
V gene: TRBV6-6; CDR3 protein: CATTTAGKINEQYF
V gene: TRBV10-2; CDR3 protein: CASSRDTYSTQYF
V gene: TRBV5-1; CDR3 protein: CASSFGGGAEAFF
V gene: TRBV6-1; CDR3 protein: CASSEGLGGGELFF
V gene: TRBV14; CDR3 protein: CASSQVDRDYGYTF
V gene: TRBV27; CDR3 protein: CASSSDWRGEDNEQFF
V gene: TRBV4-1; CDR3 protein: CASSPPGTGGDYGYTF
V gene: TRBV19; CDR3 protein: CASSMAPGNSYEQYF
V gene: TRBV10-3; CDR3 protein: CAISAWGTGMRDFF
V gene: TRBV7-9; CDR3 protein: CASSQLGGSVHEQYF
V gene: TRBV7-7; CDR3 protein: CASSRRGSQETQYF
V gene: TRBV5-1; CDR3 protein: CASSPTGGRPDTQYF
V gene: TRBV7-9; CDR3 protein: CASSLVVRGHEQYF
V gene: TRBV6-5; CDR3 protein: CASSSTWDSAYGYTF
V gene: TRBV9; CDR3 protein: CASSVEDSSNQPQHF
V gene: TRBV5-1; CDR3 protein: CASSSPGQGDISALGPYGYTF
V gene: TRBV7-2; CDR3 protein: CASFLPRASGNNEQFF
V gene: TRBV29-1; CDR3 protein: CSVALGGSYTF
V gene: TRBV30; CDR3 protein: CAWRRGGTEAFF
V gene: TRBV7-9; CDR3 protein: CASSSRTSGDTGELFF
V gene: TRBV10-3; CDR3 protein: CAIRASSGDQPQHF
V gene: TRBV18; CDR3 protein: CASSPPRGFAEAFF